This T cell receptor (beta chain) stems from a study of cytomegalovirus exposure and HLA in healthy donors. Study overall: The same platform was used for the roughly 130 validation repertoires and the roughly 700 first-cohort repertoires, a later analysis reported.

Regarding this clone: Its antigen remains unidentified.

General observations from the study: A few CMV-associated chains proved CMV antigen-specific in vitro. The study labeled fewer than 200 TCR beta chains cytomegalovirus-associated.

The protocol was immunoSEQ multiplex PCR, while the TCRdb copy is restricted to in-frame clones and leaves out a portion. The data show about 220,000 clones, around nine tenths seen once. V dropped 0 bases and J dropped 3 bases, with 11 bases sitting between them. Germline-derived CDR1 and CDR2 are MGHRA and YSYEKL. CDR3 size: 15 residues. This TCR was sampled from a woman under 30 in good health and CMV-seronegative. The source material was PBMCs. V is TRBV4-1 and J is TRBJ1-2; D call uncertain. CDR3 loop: CASSQEPAQDYGYTF. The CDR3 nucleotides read TGCGCCAGCAGCCAAGAACCAGCGCAAGACTATGGCTACACCTTC.